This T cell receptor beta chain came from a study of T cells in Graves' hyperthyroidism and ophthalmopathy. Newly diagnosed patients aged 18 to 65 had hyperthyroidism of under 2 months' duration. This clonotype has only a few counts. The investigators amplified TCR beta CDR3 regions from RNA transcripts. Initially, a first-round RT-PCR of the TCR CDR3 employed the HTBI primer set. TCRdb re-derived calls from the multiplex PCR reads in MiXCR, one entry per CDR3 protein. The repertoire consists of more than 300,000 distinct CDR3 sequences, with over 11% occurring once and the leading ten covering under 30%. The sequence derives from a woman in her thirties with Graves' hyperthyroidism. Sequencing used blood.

This chain's CDR3 is CAISESRIMNTEAFF. The CDR3 bases are TGTGCCATCAGTGAGTCTCGGATAATGAACACTGAAGCTTTCTTT. This sequence joins TRBV10-3 and TRBJ1-1; D uncertain. The germline V gene encodes CDR1 ENHRY and CDR2 SYGVKD. This CDR3 comprises 15 residues. V gave up 0 bases and J gave up 0 bases, with 8 bases separating them.